This TCR beta chain was sequenced in a study of cytomegalovirus exposure and HLA in healthy donors. Overall study results and limits: Among immune exposure information, only CMV serostatus was available. Confirmation in vitro established that a few CMV-associated chains were specific for CMV antigens. The authors considered a cluster of highly shared sequence variants likely to be a sequencing artifact.

PCR involved 60 Vbeta and 13 Jbeta primers. Repertoires were generated with immunoSEQ multiplex PCR, while TCRdb's copy carries only in-frame clones and drops some. The sample comprises some 180,000 clones, about 85% of which are singletons, and more than 1.1% rests with the top ten. This clone was found once. Antigen unknown. The CDR3 contains 15 residues. Per germline, CDR1 SGHKS and CDR2 YYEKEE (reference sequence). V shed 5 bases, J shed 0 bases, and the junction held 6 bases outside the gene matches. The sample was PBMCs. V gene TRBV5-5 combines with J gene TRBJ2-7; TRBD1 aligns across 9 bases. The clonotype comes from a girl aged 5 to 17 in good health and CMV-seropositive. This CDR3 is CASSEDRGFSYEQYF. CDR3 nucleotide sequence: TGTGCCAGCAGTGAGGACAGGGGATTCTCCTACGAGCAGTACTTC.